This is a list of T cell receptor beta chains from one sample in a study of shared clonotypes between healthy human individuals. The protocol was immunoSEQ multiplex PCR, while the TCRdb copy is restricted to in-frame clones and leaves out a portion. This table has over a million clones, about 96% appearing once. Sequenced input: naive CD4+ T cells sorted from blood. The receptors here all came from a man aged 25-45 years in good health. CDR3s include the opening cysteine and the closing phenylalanine or tryptophan. The D gene is left open where the match is weak. Size tells how often a clone was seen (once, few, many) or the class of an expanded clone, and some rows leave it out.

DNA,CDR3,V,J,size,D
TGTGCCAGCAGCTTAGGACTAGCGGGAGTGGGTGAGCAGTACTTC,CASSLGLAGVGEQYF,TRBV11-2,TRBJ2-7,-,TRBD2
TGTGCCAGCAGCCCGGACAGGGGTCGGGCCAACGTCCTGACTTTC,CASSPDRGRANVLTF,TRBV7-3,TRBJ2-6,-,TRBD1
TGTGCCAGCAGTGTAGAAGGGTACAATGAGCAGTTCTTC,CASSVEGYNEQFF,TRBV2,TRBJ2-1,-,-
TGTGCCAGCAGCACCCATACCCAAGAGACCCAGTACTTC,CASSTHTQETQYF,TRBV7-9,TRBJ2-5,-,-
TGTGCCAGTAGTATTTGGGGCCAGGGGGGCCAGCCCCAGCATTTT,CASSIWGQGGQPQHF,TRBV19,TRBJ1-5,-,TRBD1
TGTGCCAGCAGCCCGTTTATCACAGGAAACTATGGCTACACCTTC,CASSPFITGNYGYTF,TRBV9,TRBJ1-2,-,-
TGCGCCAGCAGTGAGTTCCCAGGGGTGGGAGGCCATACGCAGTATTTT,CASSEFPGVGGHTQYF,TRBV10-1,TRBJ2-3,-,-
TGCGCCAGCAGCATGGGACTAGCGGGAGGTGGGGAGACCCAGTACTTC,CASSMGLAGGGETQYF,TRBV4-3,TRBJ2-5,-,TRBD2
TGTGCCAGCAGCTTGGTGACTAGCGGGAGAAAAGAGACCCAGTACTTC,CASSLVTSGRKETQYF,TRBV5-6,TRBJ2-5,-,TRBD2
TGTGCCAGCAGACGGACAGGGGGCCATGGTGGCTACACCTTC,CASRRTGGHGGYTF,TRBV28,TRBJ1-2,-,TRBD1
TGTGCCAGCAGCGTAGCCCTTCTAGCAGCGAGTACAGATACGCAGTATTTT,CASSVALLAASTDTQYF,TRBV9,TRBJ2-3,-,-
TGTGCCAGCAGCGGTAGGCAGGCCGCCTACGAGCAGTACTTC,CASSGRQAAYEQYF,TRBV5-8,TRBJ2-7,-,-
TGCGCCAGCAGCTCGGCAAGGACTAGCGGTTCCTACGAGCAGTACTTC,CASSSARTSGSYEQYF,TRBV4-1,TRBJ2-7,once,TRBD2
TGTGCCAGCACCCCTGGGGGCGGCTGGGGCCCGGTGAAGAACACCATATATTTT,CASTPGGGWGPVKNTIYF,TRBV28,TRBJ1-3,-,-
TGTGCCAGCAGCTCAACTAAGGGCAGCACTGAAGCTTTCTTT,CASSSTKGSTEAFF,TRBV5-5,TRBJ1-1,once,-
TGTGCCAGCAGTTTGAACAGGGGTGAACAGCCCCAGCATTTT,CASSLNRGEQPQHF,TRBV27,TRBJ1-5,-,TRBD1
TGTGCCAGCTCACCCGAATCTCAGCGCGAGCAGTACTTC,CASSPESQREQYF,TRBV18,TRBJ2-7,-,-
TGTGCCAGCAGTGAAGGTATCTCGTGGGATCAGCCCCAGCATTTT,CASSEGISWDQPQHF,TRBV6-1,TRBJ1-5,-,-